These 6 T cell receptor beta chains were all obtained from the same sample, sequenced in a study of CD8 T cells in ankylosing spondylitis. Study-level points and caveats: A motif in TCR beta, a set of roughly eight highly homologous variants, appeared characteristic of ankylosing spondylitis blood.

Their antigens remain unidentified. MiXCR, run by TCRdb on the 5' RACE reads, gives a single entry per CDR3 protein. The repertoire holds 250,000 to 350,000 distinct CDR3 sequences, with around 7.6% as singletons. Sequencing input: blood, either unsorted or a sorted T cell fraction (not recorded which). The receptor set was obtained from a male donor with ankylosing spondylitis.

This clonotype was seen a few times. The chain is built from TRBV15 and TRBJ2-7; perhaps TRBD2 as D (6 bases). Per germline, CDR1 LNHNV and CDR2 YYDKDF (reference sequence). With 0 bases removed from V and 6 bases from J, the gap between germline ends came to 18 bases. The CDR3 has 16 residues. CDR3 residues: CATSRDRRAGIGEQYF. CDR3 nucleotide sequence: TGTGCCACCAGCAGAGATCGGAGGGCAGGGATAGGCGAGCAGTACTTC.

This clonotype was recorded a few times. The rearrangement uses TRBV20-1 and TRBJ2-2, with 7 bases lining up with TRBD2. CDR3 length equals 16 residues. Looked up from germline, CDR1 is DFQATT and CDR2 is SNEGSKA (reference sequence). Trimming took 0 bases from V and 6 from J; bases not matched to a gene: 10. CDR3 loop: CSARDIGGSSAGELFF. The CDR3 coding sequence is TGCAGTGCTAGAGATATAGGCGGGAGTTCGGCCGGGGAGCTGTTTTTT.

There are a few counts of this clonotype. The chain recombines TRBV7-9 with TRBJ2-1, with 8 bases aligning to TRBD2. With V trimmed by 5 bases and J by 2 bases, 11 bases remained unmatched. Looked up from germline, CDR1 is SEHNR and CDR2 is FQNEAQ (reference sequence). The CDR3 spans 17 residues. This CDR3 is CASSAGLLAETYNEQFF. CDR3 DNA sequence: TGTGCCAGCAGCGCCGGGTTACTAGCGGAAACCTACAATGAGCAGTTCTTC.

The sample holds many counts of this clonotype. V usage is TRBV5-4 and J usage is TRBJ1-4, with a tentative D call TRBD1 (5 bases). The germline V gene encodes CDR1 SGHNT and CDR2 YYREEE (reference sequence). V dropped 5 bases and J dropped 4 bases, with 12 bases sitting between them. The CDR3 runs to 14 residues. The CDR3 spells CASSRRGSNEKLFF. DNA for the CDR3: TGTGCCAGCAGTCGACGGGGGAGTAATGAAAAACTGTTTTTT. Full variable domain (rest looked up from reference TRBV5-4 and TRBJ1-4): ETGVTQSPTHLIKTRGQQVTLRCSSQSGHNTVSWYQQALGQGPQFIFQYYREEENGRGNFPPRFSGLQFPNYSSELNVNALELDDSALYLCASSRRGSNEKLFFGSGTQLSVL.

Ten or more counts support this clonotype. The V gene is TRBV20-1, the J gene TRBJ2-1; perhaps D is TRBD1 or TRBD2 (6 bases each). The CDR3 consists of 15 residues. Trimming removed 6 bases from V and 2 bases from J, with 17 bases in between. The germline V gene encodes CDR1 DFQATT and CDR2 SNEGSKA (reference sequence). CDR3 bases: TGCAGTGCCCCCGTGGGGGGCCAGACCTACAATGAGCAGTTCTTC. This gives the protein CSAPVGGQTYNEQFF.

This clonotype has just a few counts. J is TRBJ2-7 and V is TRBV28, with D perhaps matching TRBD2 (7 bases). The CDR3 covers 16 residues. V gave up 5 bases and J gave up 2 bases, with 19 bases separating them. In germline, CDR1 is MDHEN, CDR2 SYDVKM. CDR3 sequence (DNA): TGTGCCAGCAGTCCCGCCTGGGGGCTAGCGGCCTACGAGCAGTACTTC. Translated: CASSPAWGLAAYEQYF.